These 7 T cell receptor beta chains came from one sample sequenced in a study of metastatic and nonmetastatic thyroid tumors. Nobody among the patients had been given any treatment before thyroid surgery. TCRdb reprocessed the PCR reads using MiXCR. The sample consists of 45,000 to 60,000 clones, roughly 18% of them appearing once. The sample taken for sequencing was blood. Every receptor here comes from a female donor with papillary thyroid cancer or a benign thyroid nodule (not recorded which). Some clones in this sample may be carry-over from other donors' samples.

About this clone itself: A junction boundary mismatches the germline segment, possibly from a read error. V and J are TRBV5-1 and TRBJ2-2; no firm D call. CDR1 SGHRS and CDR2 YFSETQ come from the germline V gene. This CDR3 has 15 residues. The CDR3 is CASSLVQTKTVEPFF. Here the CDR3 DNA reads TGCGCCAGCAGCTTGGTTCAGACCAAGACCGTGGAGCCGTTTTTT. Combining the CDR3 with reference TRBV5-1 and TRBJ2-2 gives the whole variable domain KAGVTQTPRYLIKTRGQQVTLSCSPISGHRSVSWYQQTPGQGLQFLFEYFSETQRNKGNFPGRFSGRQFSNSRSEMNVSTLELGDSALYLCASSLVQTKTVEPFFGEGSRLTVL.

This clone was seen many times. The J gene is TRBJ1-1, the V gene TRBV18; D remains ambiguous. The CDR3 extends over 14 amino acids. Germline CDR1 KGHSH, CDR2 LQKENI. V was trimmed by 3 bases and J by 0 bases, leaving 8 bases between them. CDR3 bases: TGTGCCAGCTCACCCCTGTCGATGAACACTGAAGCTTTCTTT. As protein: CASSPLSMNTEAFF.

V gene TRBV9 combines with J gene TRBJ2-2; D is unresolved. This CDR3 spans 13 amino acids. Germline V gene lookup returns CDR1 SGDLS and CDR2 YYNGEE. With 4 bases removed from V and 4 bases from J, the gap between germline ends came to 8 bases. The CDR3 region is CASSSGPTGELFF. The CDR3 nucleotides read TGTGCCAGCAGCTCCGGACCCACCGGGGAGCTGTTTTTT.

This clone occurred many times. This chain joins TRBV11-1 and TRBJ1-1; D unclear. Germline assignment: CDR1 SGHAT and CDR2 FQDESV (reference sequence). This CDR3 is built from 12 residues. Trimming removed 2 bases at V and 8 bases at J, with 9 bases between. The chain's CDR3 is CASSLIFREAFF. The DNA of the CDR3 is TGTGCCAGCAGCTTAATTTTTCGGGAAGCTTTCTTT.

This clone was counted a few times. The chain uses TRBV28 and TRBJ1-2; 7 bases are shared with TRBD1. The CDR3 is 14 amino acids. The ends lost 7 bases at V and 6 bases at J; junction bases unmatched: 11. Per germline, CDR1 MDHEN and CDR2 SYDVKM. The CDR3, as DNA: TGTGCCAGCACATTTGACAGGGTAGCTGATGGCTACACCTTC. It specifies CASTFDRVADGYTF.

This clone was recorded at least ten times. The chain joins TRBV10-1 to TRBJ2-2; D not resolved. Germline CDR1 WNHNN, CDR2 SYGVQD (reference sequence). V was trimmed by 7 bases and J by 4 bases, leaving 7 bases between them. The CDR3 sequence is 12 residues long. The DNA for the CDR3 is TGCGCCAGCACCAGTCCCACCGGGGAGCTGTTTTTT. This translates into CASTSPTGELFF.

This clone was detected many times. CDR3: CASSRVGALSYEQYF. The CDR3, as DNA: TGTGCCAGCAGCCGGGTAGGGGCCCTCTCCTACGAGCAGTACTTC. V usage is TRBV5-8 and J usage is TRBJ2-7; D possibly corresponds to TRBD1 (5 bases). This CDR3 region has 15 residues. Trimming stripped 4 bases from V and 0 bases from J, with 14 bases between. Germline V CDR1 and CDR2: SGHTS, YDEGEE.